This T cell receptor beta chain was identified during a study of T cells expressing NK-cell markers (dated by TCRdb to 2018 to 2020). Background for the entire study: TCR beta-chain repertoires were profiled in sorted CD3+CD56+NKG2C+, CD3+CD56+NKG2C- and CD3+CD56-NKG2C+ T-cell subsets from eight donors. Seven of the eight sequenced donors were HCMV-seropositive and one was HCMV-seronegative. All eight donors whose samples were sequenced were randomly selected healthy volunteers, three of them men and five women. Sequencing of the libraries produced 2 x 150 bp reads on Illumina HiSeq 2000/2500, MiSeq or NextSeq.

The sequencer listed for this sample is Illumina HiSeq 2000. TCR beta cDNA libraries were made by 5'RACE template switching that added a universal primer site and unique molecular identifiers. Synthesis of cDNA was primed from the TCR beta constant segment and was followed by two consecutive PCR amplification steps. The authors processed their data as follows. MIGEC was used to demultiplex reads and group the reads by UMI, and MiTCR was used to assemble and quantify clonotypes. To exclude erroneous sequences, any TCR cDNA sequence not supported by at least two reads was discarded. Downstream repertoire analysis used the tcR package, and clonotypes were matched across fractions by CDR3 nucleotide sequence plus V segment. VDJmatch was used to annotate antigen specificity against VDJdb, with one amino acid substitution in CDR3 permitted. TCRdb reprocessed the reads and provides one entry for every CDR3 protein sequence; no DNA is given. The V and J calls come from TCRdb's annotation, not from the publication. The sample has some 600,000 distinct CDR3 sequences on record. Of the sample, approximately 3.6% is held by the ten largest clones.

To determine HCMV serostatus, a commercial ELISA kit was used to detect HCMV-specific IgG in serum. Ficoll density gradient centrifugation was used to isolate peripheral blood mononuclear cells from blood. The paper as a whole reports these results and caveats: In roughly six donors, the dominant CD3+CD56+NKG2C+ clonotypes ranked among the top 10 CD8+ clonotypes, making up roughly 1.0-8% of CD8+ T cells. Whether the expanded NKG2C-expressing T cell clones were specific for HCMV antigens remained unclear. Those dominant clonotypes were again the most abundant among CD3+CD56-NKG2C+ cells in a few donors, at about 28.3-60.1%.

As for this clonotype: It has no known antigen specificity.

The CDR3 numbers 13 residues from cysteine through phenylalanine. No DNA is recorded. CDR1 and CDR2 were assigned from the germline V gene as SQVTM and ANQGSEA. The TCR originated in a man aged 18 to 30 in good health. Donor details come from another sample of the same person, matched by shared clones. Sequenced input: blood T cells: a sorted CD56 or NKG2C T cell subset, CD4+ or CD8+ T cells, or bulk PBMC T cells (not recorded which). This sequence uses TRBV29-1 and TRBJ1-5; TCRdb reports TRBD1, a call that lacks DNA to check it against. The CDR3: CSVRPGGDQPQHF.